Only a few counts were recorded for the clone carrying this T cell receptor beta chain. Its antigen is as yet unknown. These data are taken from a study of regulatory T cells in long-lasting Graves disease. Notes on the study in general: Persistent Graves' patients had lower TCR diversity than newly diagnosed ones.

Time point given: newly diagnosed GD, antithyroid drugs for less than 3 months. PBMC-extracted RNA yielded the TCR library. V was trimmed by 0 bases and J by 9 bases, leaving 16 bases between them. The CDR3 extends over 15 amino acids. Germline CDR1 is SGHTA and CDR2 is FQGTGA. Arm-PCR with iRepertoire HTBI primers amplified the CDR3 regions for these TCR beta libraries. MiXCR, applied by TCRdb to the multiplex PCR reads, yields one record per CDR3 protein. The sample consists of 530,000 or so distinct CDR3 sequences, about 13% of them appearing once. These same records also appear under a second study, on T cells in Graves' hyperthyroidism and ophthalmopathy.

The chain is built from TRBV7-3 and TRBJ2-3, with D perhaps matching TRBD1 or TRBD2 (6 bases each). This receptor was identified in a man aged 25 to 40 with Graves disease. The sequences come from peripheral blood mononuclear cells (PBMCs), collected at new diagnosis, from a patient treated with antithyroid drugs. The chain's CDR3 is CASSLTVSGGGTQYF. CDR3 in DNA: TGTGCCAGCAGCTTAACAGTTAGCGGAGGGGGGACGCAGTATTTT.